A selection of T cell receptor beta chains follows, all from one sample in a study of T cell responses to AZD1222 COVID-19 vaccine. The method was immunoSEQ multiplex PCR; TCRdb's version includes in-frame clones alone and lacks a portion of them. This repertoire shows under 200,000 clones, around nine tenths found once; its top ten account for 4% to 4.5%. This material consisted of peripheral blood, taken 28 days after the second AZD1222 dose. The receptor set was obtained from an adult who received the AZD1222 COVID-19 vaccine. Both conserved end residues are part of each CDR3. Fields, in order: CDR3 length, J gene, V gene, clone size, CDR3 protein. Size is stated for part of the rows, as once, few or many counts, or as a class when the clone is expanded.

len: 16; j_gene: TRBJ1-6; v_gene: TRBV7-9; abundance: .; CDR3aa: CASSPAGQGWNSPLHF
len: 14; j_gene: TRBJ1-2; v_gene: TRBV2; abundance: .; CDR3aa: CASAQGRGSDGYTF
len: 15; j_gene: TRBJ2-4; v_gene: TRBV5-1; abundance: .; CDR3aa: CASSLGGGFSDIQYF
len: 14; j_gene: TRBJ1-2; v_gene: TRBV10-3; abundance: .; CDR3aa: CAISVSETNYGYTF
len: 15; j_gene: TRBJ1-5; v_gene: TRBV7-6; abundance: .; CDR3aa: CASSPGHYSNQPQHF
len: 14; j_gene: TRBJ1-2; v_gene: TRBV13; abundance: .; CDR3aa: CASSRTDSNYGYTF
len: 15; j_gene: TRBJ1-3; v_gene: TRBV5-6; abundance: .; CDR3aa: CASSLRVLPGVTIYF
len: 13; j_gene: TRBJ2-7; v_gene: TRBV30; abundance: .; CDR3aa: CAWGTGTSYEQYF
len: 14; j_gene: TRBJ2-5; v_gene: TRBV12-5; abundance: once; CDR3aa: CASGPRGAEETQYF
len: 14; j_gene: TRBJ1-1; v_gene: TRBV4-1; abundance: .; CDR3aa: CASRSFDRSTEAFF
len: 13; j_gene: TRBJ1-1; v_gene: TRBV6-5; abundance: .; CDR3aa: CASSGGGNTEAFF
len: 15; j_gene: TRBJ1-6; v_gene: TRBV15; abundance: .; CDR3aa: CATSRVGQGGSPLHF
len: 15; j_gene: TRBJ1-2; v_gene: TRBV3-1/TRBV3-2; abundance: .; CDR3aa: CASSQGTGGFRDYTF
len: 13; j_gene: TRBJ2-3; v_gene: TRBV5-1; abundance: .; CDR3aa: CASSLVPSDTQYF
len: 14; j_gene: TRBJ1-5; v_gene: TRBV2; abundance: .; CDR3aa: CATMETRDNQPQHF
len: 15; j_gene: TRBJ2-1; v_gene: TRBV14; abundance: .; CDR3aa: CASSSGQGFGNEQFF
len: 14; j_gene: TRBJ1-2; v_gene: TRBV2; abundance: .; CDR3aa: CASTSGSPLGGYTF
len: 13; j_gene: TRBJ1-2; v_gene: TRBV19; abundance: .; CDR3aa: CASSPSKDIGYTF
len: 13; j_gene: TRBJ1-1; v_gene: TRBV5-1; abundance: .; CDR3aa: CASRLTGYTEAFF
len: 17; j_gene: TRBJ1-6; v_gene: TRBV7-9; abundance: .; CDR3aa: CASSLSTGTGFNSPLHF
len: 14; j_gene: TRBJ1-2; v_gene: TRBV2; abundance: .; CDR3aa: CASRPDRLGYGYTF
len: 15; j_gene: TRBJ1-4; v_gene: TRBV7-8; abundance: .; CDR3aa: CASSGRQNVGEKLFF
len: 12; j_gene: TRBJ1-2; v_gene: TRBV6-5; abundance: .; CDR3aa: CASSTQGGSYTF
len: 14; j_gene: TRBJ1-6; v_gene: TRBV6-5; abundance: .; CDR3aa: CASSYSEQGSPLHF
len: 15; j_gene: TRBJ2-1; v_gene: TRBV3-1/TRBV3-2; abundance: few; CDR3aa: CASSTSGTDYNEQFF
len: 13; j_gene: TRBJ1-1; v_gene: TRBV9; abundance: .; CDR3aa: CASSVSGNTEAFF
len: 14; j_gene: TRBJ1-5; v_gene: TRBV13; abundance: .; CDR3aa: CASSLGSGGRPQHF
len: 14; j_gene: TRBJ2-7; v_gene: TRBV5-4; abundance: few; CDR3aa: CASSQRQDSYEQYF
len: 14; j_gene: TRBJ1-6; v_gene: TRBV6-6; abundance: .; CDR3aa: CASSYQSPNSPLHF
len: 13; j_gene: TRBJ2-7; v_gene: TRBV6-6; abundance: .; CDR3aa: CASSYQGSYEQYF
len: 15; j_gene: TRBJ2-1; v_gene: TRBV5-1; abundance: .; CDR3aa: CASSLGASGYNEQFF
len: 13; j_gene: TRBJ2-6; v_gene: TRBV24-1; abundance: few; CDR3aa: CATTSPGANVLTF
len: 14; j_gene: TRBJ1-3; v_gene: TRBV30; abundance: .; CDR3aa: CAWSGGWSGNTIYF
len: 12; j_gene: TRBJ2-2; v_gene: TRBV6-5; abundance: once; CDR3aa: CASHPNTGELFF
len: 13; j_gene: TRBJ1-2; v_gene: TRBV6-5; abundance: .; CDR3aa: CASSPVVGGGYTF
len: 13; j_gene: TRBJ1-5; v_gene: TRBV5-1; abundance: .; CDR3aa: CASSSDPNQPQHF
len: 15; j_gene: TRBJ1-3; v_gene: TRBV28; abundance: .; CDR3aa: CASSLGGGLGNTIYF
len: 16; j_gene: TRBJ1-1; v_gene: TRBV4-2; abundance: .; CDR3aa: CASSQEASGWNTEAFF
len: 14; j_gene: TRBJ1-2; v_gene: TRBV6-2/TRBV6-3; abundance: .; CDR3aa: CASSYHGANYGYTF
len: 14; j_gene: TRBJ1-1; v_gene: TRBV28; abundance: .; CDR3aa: CASRRSTGTTEAFF
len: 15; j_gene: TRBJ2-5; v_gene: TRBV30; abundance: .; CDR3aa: CAWSVRRGLGETQYF
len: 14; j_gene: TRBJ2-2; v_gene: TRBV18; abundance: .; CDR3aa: CASSPKGFTGELFF
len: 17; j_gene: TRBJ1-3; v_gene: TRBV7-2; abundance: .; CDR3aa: CASSLEDALRGGNTIYF
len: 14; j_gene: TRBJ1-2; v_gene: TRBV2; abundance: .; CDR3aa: CASSGRDRRSGYTF
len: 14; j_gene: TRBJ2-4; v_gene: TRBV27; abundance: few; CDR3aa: CASSSIKAKNIQYF
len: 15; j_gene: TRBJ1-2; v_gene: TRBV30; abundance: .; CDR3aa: CAWSLTGGLSPGYTF
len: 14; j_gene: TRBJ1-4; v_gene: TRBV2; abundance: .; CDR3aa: CASTISGLNEKLFF
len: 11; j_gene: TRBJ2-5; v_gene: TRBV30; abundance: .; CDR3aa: CAWSVGQTQYF
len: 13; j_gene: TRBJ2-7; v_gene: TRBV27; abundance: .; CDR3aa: CASVSLMGVEQYF
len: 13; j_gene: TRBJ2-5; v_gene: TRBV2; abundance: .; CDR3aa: CASIPGQQETQYF
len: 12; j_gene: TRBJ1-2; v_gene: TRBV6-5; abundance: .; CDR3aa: CATRGGTYGYTF
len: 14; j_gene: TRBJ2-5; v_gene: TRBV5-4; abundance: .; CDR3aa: CASAVNSLQETQYF
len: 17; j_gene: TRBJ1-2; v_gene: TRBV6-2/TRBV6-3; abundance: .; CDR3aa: CASSYEREALTSYGYTF